This T cell receptor beta chain was captured in a study of blood T cell repertoires in COVID-19. Whole-study context: Donors in the United States, Italy and Spain gave samples during acute or convalescent COVID-19. T cells, B-cell-depleted T cells, or PBMCs provided the cDNA or gDNA that served as material.

Per the study methods: Nucleated cell number was recorded as an estimate derived from reference gene primer amplification. The data were produced by immunoSEQ multiplex PCR, yet TCRdb's version contains in-frame clones alone and is incomplete. D and trimming were read from the DNA, whereas the V and J calls and clone size are those reported in that table. The sample has around 200,000 clones; around 80% are singletons. The CDR3 is 15 amino acids. The ends lost 9 bases at V and 4 bases at J; junction bases unmatched: 14. The germline gives CDR1 LNHDA, CDR2 SQIVND (reference sequence). The TCR comes from a middle-aged man with active or convalescent COVID-19. The rearrangement uses TRBV19 and TRBJ1-2; 7 nucleotides line up with TRBD1. The specimen sequenced was peripheral blood. DNA of the CDR3: TGTGCCAGCGTCGACAGGGACGATATTTCCTATGGCTACACCTTC. Amino acid sequence: CASVDRDDISYGYTF.